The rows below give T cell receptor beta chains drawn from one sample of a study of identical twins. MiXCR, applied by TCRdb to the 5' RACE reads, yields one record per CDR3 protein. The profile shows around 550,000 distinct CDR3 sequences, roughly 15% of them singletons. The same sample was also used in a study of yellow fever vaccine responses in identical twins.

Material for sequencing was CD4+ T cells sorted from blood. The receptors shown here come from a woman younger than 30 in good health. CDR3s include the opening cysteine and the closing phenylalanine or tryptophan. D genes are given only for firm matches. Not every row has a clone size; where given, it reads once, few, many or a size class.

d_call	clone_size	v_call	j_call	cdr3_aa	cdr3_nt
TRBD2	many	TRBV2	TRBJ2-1	CASSEVRLAVYNEQFF	TGTGCCAGCAGTGAAGTACGACTAGCAGTTTACAATGAGCAGTTCTTC
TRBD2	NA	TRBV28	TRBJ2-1	CASWAGGYEQFF	TGTGCCAGCTGGGCGGGAGGGTATGAGCAGTTCTTC
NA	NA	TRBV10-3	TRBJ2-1	CATHDLGEQFF	TGTGCCACCCACGACTTGGGTGAGCAGTTCTTC
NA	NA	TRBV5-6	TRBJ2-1	CASSRQWTALSYNEQFF	TGTGCCAGCAGCCGTCAGTGGACTGCGCTCTCCTACAATGAGCAGTTCTTC
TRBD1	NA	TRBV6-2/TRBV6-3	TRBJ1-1	CASSRTGVDEAFF	TGTGCCAGCAGTCGGACAGGGGTGGATGAAGCTTTCTTT
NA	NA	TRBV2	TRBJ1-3	CASRRPGTWDTIYF	TGTGCCAGCAGGAGGCCAGGGACGTGGGACACCATATATTTT
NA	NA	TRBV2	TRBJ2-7	CASSDGTPPYEQYF	TGTGCCAGCAGTGACGGGACTCCTCCCTACGAGCAGTACTTC
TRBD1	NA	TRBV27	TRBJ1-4	CASSGTGQGNEKLFF	TGTGCCAGCAGTGGGACGGGACAGGGCAATGAAAAACTGTTTTTT
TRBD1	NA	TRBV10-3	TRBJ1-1	CAISDRGRGLAFF	TGTGCCATCAGTGACAGGGGGCGAGGGTTGGCTTTCTTT
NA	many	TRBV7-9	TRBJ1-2	CASSLVDSNYGYTF	TGTGCCAGCAGCTTAGTAGACAGTAACTATGGCTACACCTTC
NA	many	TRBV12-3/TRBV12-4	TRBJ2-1	CASSFSPGALSYNEQFF	TGTGCCAGCAGTTTTTCCCCGGGGGCTTTATCCTACAATGAGCAGTTCTTC
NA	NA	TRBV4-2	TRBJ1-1	CASSQAVPLNTEAFF	TGTGCCAGCAGCCAAGCCGTCCCCTTGAACACTGAAGCTTTCTTT
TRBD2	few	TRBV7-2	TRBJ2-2	CASSLPRTSEYTGELFF	TGTGCCAGCAGCTTGCCCCGGACTAGCGAATACACCGGGGAGCTGTTTTTT
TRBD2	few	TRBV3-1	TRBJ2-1	CASSRGGSFYNEQFF	TGTGCCAGCAGCCGGGGCGGGAGTTTCTACAATGAGCAGTTCTTC
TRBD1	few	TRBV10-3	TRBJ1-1	CAINRGQQNTEAFF	TGTGCCATCAACAGGGGACAGCAGAACACTGAAGCTTTCTTT
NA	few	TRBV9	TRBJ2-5	CASSSGLTRETQYF	TGTGCCAGCAGCTCGGGACTGACGAGAGAGACCCAGTACTTC
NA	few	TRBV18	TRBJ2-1	CASSPQASVYNEQFF	TGTGCCAGCTCACCACAAGCTTCCGTCTACAATGAGCAGTTCTTC
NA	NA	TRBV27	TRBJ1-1	CASTPLGAVNTEAFF	TGTGCCAGCACCCCCCTGGGGGCGGTGAACACTGAAGCTTTCTTT
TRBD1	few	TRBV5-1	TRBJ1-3	CASSSGQGDGNTIYF	TGCGCCAGCAGCTCGGGACAGGGGGACGGAAACACCATATATTTT
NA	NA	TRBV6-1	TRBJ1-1	CASSVLDGTEAFF	TGTGCCAGCAGTGTGTTGGACGGCACTGAAGCTTTCTTT
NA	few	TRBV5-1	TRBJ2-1	CASSFSLRGEQFF	TGCGCCAGCAGCTTTTCCCTTAGGGGTGAGCAGTTCTTC
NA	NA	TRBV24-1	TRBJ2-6	CATSDPSGSGANVLTF	TGTGCCACCAGTGACCCTTCGGGCTCTGGGGCCAACGTCCTGACTTTC
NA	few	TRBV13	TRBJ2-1	CASSAEGERKDEQFF	TGTGCCAGCAGCGCTGAGGGGGAAAGGAAAGATGAGCAGTTCTTC
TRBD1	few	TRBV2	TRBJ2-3	CASRGDRGLDTQYF	TGTGCCAGCAGGGGGGACAGGGGGCTAGATACGCAGTATTTT
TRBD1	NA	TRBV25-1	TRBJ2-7	CASSGDRVSYEQYF	TGTGCCAGCAGTGGGGACAGGGTATCCTACGAGCAGTACTTC
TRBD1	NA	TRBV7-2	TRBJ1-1	CASSKGQARMGTEAFF	TGTGCCAGCAGTAAAGGACAGGCCAGGATGGGGACTGAAGCTTTCTTT
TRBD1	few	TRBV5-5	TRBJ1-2	CASSATGTGGYTF	TGTGCCAGCAGCGCCACCGGGACAGGTGGCTACACCTTC
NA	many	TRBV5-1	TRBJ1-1	CASSLNLNTEAFF	TGCGCCAGCAGCTTAAACTTGAACACTGAAGCTTTCTTT
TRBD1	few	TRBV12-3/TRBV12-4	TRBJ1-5	CASSLGDSINQPQHF	TGTGCCAGCAGTTTAGGGGACAGCATAAATCAGCCCCAGCATTTT
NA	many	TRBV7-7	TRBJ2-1	CASSLKSDINNEQFF	TGTGCCAGCAGCTTAAAATCGGACATTAACAATGAGCAGTTCTTC
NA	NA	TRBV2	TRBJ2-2	CASQGVSFTGELFF	TGTGCCAGCCAGGGAGTGTCGTTCACCGGGGAGCTGTTTTTT
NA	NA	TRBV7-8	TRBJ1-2	CASSPSGVNYGYTF	TGTGCCAGCAGCCCTAGCGGGGTTAACTATGGCTACACCTTC
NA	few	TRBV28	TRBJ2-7	CASSLSRPGQYF	TGTGCCAGCAGTTTAAGTAGGCCGGGGCAGTACTTC
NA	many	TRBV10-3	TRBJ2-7	CAISRQENYEQYF	TGTGCCATCAGCCGTCAGGAGAACTACGAGCAGTACTTC
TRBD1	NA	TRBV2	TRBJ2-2	CASTVDRGRRTGELFF	TGTGCCAGCACGGTAGACAGGGGGCGACGCACCGGGGAGCTGTTTTTT
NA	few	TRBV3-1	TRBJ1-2	CASSATEYGYTF	TGTGCCAGCAGCGCGACAGAATATGGCTACACCTTC
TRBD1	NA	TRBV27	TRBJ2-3	CASRPWTGVNTDTQYF	TGTGCCAGCAGACCCTGGACAGGGGTGAACACAGATACGCAGTATTTT
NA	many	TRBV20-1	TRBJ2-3	CSALPYTDTQYF	TGCAGTGCTCTACCCTACACAGATACGCAGTATTTT
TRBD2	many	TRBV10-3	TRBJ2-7	CAIRSTSGSLYEQYF	TGTGCCATCAGGTCGACTAGCGGGAGCTTGTACGAGCAGTACTTC
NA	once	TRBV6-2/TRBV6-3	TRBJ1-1	CASSYNLGGTEAFF	TGTGCCAGCAGTTACAATCTGGGGGGGACTGAAGCTTTCTTT
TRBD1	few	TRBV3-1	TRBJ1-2	CASSPPGQGYYGYTF	TGTGCCAGCAGCCCCCCCGGACAGGGGTACTATGGCTACACCTTC
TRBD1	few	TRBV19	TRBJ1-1	CASNSRTGNTEAFF	TGTGCCAGTAACTCCCGGACAGGGAACACTGAAGCTTTCTTT
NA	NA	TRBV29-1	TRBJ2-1	CSVEVLAAYNEQFF	TGCAGCGTTGAAGTGTTAGCAGCTTACAATGAGCAGTTCTTC
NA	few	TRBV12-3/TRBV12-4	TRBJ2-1	CASSVSARNEQFF	TGTGCCAGCAGTGTGTCGGCAAGGAATGAGCAGTTCTTC
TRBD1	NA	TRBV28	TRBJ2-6	CASSLQGQLWANVLTF	TGTGCCAGCAGTTTACAGGGACAGCTCTGGGCCAACGTCCTGACTTTC
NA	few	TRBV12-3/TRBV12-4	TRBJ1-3	CASSSGTGNTIYF	TGTGCCAGCAGTTCCGGGACTGGAAACACCATATATTTT
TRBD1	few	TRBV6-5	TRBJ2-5	CASSLQGWETQYF	TGTGCCAGCAGTCTACAGGGGTGGGAGACCCAGTACTTC
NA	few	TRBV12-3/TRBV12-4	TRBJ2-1	CASKISGHSYNEQFF	TGTGCCAGCAAAATCTCGGGACACTCCTACAATGAGCAGTTCTTC
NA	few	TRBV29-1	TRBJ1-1	CSVGEGLSTEAFF	TGCAGCGTTGGGGAGGGGTTAAGCACTGAAGCTTTCTTT
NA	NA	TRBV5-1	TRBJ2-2	CASSHGRANTGELFF	TGCGCCAGCAGTCATGGGCGTGCGAACACCGGGGAGCTGTTTTTT